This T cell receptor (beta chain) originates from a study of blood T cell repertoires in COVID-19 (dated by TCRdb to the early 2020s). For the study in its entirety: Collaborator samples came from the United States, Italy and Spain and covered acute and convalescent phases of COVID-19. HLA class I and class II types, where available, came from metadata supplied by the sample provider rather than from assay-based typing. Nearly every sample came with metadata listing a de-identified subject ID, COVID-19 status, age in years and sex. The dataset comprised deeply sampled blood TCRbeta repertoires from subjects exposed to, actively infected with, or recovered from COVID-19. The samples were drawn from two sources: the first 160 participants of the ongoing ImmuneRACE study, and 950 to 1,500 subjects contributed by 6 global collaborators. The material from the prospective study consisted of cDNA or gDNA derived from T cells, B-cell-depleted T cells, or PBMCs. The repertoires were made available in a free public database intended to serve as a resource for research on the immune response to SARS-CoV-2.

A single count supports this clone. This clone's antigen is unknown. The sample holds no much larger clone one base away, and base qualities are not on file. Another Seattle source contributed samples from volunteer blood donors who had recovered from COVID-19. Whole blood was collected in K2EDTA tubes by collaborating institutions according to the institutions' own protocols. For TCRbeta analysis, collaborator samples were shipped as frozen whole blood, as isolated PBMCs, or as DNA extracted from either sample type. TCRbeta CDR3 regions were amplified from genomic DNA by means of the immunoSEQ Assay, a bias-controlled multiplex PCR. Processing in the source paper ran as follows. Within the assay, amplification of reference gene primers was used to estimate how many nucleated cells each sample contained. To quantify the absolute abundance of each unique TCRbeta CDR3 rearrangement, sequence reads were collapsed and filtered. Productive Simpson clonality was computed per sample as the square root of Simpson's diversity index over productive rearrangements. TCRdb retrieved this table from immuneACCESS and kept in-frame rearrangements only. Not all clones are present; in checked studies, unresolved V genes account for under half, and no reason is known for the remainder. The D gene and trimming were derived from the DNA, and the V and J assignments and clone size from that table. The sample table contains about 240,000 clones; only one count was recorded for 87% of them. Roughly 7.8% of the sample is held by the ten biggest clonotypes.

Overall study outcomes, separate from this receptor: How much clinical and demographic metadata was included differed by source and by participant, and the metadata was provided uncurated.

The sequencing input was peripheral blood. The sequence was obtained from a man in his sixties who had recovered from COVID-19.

The CDR3 has the sequence CASRSTEYEQYF. In nucleotide form, the sequence is TGTGCCAGCAGGTCCACAGAATACGAGCAGTACTTC. The chain employs TRBV6-6 and TRBJ2-7; the D gene cannot be named for sure. The CDR3 sequence holds 12 residues, the cysteine and phenylalanine included. The only DNA kept is the CDR3, 36 bases in frame from the first base. The germline V gene (reference sequence) sets CDR1 to MNHNY and CDR2 to SVGAGI. The germline ends are 10 bases apart after V is trimmed by 6 bases and J by 4 bases.